The T cell receptor beta chain described here comes from a study of OX40 agonist ivuxolimab in advanced cancers. Study background: Ivuxolimab doses were 0.01, 0.1, 0.3, 1.5, 3 or 10 mg/kg every 2 weeks.

The assay was immunoSEQ multiplex PCR, and TCRdb's table has in-frame clones only and misses some. The profile shows 45,000 to 75,000 clones, around 75% of them singletons. This clone appeared a few times. V dropped 6 bases and J dropped 0 bases, with 8 bases sitting between them. The V gene's germline CDR1 is SGHTA and CDR2 FQGNSA. The length of the CDR3 is 13 residues. V and J are TRBV7-2 and TRBJ1-2; D is ambiguous. The source of this sequence is an adult with an advanced solid tumor such as melanoma, head and neck, liver or kidney cancer. This specimen was CD4+ or CD8+ T cells sorted from blood, taken in a trial of the OX40 agonist ivuxolimab. The CDR3 spells CASRLAANYGYTF. In nucleotides, the CDR3 is TGTGCCAGCAGATTGGCAGCTAACTATGGCTACACCTTC.